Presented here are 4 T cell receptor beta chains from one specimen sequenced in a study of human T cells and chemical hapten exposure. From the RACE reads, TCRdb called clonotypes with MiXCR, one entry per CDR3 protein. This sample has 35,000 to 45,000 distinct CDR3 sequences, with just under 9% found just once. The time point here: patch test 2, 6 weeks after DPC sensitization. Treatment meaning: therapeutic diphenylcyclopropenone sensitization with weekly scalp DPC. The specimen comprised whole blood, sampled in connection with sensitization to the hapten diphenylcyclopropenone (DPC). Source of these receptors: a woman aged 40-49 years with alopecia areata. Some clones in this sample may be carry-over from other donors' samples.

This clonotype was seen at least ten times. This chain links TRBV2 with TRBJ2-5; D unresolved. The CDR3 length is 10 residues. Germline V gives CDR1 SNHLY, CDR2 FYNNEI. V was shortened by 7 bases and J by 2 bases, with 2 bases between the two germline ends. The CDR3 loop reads CASKQETQYF. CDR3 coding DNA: TGTGCCAGCAAACAAGAGACCCAGTACTTC.

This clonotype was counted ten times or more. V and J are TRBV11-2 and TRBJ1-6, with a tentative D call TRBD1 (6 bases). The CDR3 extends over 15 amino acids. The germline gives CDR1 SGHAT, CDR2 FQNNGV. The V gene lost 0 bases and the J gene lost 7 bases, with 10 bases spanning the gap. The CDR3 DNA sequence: TGTGCCAGCAGCTTAGATCAGGGGTGGAATTCACCCCTCCACTTT. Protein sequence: CASSLDQGWNSPLHF. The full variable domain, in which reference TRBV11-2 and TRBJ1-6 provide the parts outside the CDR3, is EAGVAQSPRYKIIEKRQSVAFWCNPISGHATLYWYQQILGQGPKLLIQFQNNGVVDDSQLPKDRFSAERLKGVDSTLKIQPAKLEDSAVYLCASSLDQGWNSPLHFGNGTRLTVT.

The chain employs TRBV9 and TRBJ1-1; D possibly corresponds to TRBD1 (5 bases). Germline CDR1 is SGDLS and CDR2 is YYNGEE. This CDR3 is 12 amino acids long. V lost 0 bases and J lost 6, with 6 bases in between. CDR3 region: CASSVEGAEAFF. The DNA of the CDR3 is TGTGCCAGCAGCGTAGAAGGGGCTGAAGCTTTCTTT.

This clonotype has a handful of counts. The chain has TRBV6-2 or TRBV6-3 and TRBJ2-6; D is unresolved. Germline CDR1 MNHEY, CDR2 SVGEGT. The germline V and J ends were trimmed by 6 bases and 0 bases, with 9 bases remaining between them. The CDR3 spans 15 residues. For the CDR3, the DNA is TGTGCCAGCAGCCCTGTGGGCTCTGGGGCCAACGTCCTGACTTTC. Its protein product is CASSPVGSGANVLTF.